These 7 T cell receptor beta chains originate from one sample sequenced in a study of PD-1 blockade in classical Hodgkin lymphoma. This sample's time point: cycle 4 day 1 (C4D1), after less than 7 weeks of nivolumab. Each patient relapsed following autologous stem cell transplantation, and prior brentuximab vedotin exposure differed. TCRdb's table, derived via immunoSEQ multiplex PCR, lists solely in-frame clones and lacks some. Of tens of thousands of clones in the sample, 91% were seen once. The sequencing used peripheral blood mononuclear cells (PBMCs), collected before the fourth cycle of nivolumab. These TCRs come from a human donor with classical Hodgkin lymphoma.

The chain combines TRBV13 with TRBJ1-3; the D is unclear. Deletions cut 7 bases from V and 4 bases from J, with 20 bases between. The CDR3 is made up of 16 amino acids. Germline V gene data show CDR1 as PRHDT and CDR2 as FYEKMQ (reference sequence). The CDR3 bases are TGTGCCAGCACTCAGGAAGGCAGACTTCCCGGAAACACCATATATTTT. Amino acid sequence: CASTQEGRLPGNTIYF. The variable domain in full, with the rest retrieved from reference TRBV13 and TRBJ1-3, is AAGVIQSPRHLIKEKRETATLKCYPIPRHDTVYWYQQGPGQDPQFLISFYEKMQSDKGSIPDRFSAQQFSDYHSELNMSSLELGDSALYFCASTQEGRLPGNTIYFGEGSWLTVV.

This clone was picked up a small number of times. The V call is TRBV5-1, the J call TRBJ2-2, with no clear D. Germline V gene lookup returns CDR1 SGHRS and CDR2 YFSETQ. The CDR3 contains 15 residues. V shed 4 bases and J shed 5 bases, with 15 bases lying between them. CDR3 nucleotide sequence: TGCGCCAGCAGCCCTCCATTGGCTGAGACCGGGGAGCTGTTTTTT. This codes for CASSPPLAETGELFF.

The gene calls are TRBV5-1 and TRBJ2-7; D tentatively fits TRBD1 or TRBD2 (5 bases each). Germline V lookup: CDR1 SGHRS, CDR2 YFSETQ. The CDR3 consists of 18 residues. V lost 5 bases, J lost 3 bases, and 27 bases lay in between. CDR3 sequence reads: CASRGEGGGPSSLYEQYF. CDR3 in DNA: TGCGCCAGCAGAGGGGAAGGAGGTGGTCCGTCTTCCCTCTACGAGCAGTACTTC.

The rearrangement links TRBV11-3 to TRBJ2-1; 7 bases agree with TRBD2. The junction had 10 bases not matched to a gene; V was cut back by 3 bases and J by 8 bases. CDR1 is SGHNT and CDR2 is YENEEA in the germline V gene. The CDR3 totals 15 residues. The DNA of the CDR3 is TGTGCCAGCAGCTTTAGATCGGGGGGTATTGATGAGCAGTTCTTC. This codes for CASSFRSGGIDEQFF.

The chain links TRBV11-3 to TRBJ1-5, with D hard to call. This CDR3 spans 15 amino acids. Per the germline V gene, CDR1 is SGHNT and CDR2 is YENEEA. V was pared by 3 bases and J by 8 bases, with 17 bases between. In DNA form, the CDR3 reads TGTGCCAGCAGCTTCTCGGTGACCGCTCATAAGCCCCAGCATTTT. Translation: CASSFSVTAHKPQHF.

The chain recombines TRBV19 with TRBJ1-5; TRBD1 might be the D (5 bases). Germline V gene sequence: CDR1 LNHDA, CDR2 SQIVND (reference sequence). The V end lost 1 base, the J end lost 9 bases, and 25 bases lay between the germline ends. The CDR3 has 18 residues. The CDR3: CASSIVGGGRLFGRPQHF. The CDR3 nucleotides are TGTGCCAGTAGTATAGTCGGGGGTGGCAGATTGTTTGGTCGGCCCCAGCATTTT.

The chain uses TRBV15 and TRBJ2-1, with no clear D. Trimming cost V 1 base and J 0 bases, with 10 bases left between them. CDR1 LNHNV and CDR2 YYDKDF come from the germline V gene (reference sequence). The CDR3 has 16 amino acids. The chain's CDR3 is CATSRGQQSSYNEQFF. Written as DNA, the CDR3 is TGTGCCACCAGCAGAGGCCAGCAAAGCTCCTACAATGAGCAGTTCTTC.